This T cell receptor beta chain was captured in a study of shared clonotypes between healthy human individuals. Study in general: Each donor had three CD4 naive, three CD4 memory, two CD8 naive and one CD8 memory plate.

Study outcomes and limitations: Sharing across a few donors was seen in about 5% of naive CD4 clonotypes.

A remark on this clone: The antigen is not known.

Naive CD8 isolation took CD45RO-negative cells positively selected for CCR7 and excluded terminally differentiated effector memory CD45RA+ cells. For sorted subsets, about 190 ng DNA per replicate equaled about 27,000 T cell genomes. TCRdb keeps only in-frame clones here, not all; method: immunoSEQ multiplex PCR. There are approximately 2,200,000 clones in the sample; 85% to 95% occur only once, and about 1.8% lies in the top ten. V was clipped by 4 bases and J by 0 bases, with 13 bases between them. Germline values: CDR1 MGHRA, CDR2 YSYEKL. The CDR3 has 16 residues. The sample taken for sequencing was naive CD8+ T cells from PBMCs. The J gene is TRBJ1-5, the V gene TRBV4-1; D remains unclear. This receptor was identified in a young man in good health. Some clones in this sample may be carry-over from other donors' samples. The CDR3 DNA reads TGCGCCAGCAGCCCCTTGCTCGGCTATAGCAATCAGCCCCAGCATTTT. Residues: CASSPLLGYSNQPQHF.